This TCR beta chain was recovered during a study of blood T cell repertoires in COVID-19. Study background: The United States, Italy and Spain provided the acute and convalescent COVID-19 samples. T cells, B-cell-depleted T cells, or PBMCs supplied cDNA or gDNA.

CDR1 LNHDA and CDR2 SQIVND come from the germline V gene (reference sequence). Trimming stripped 3 bases from V and 1 base from J, with 12 bases between. The CDR3 loop spans 15 amino acids. Methods used by the authors: The authors estimated nucleated cell counts from reference gene primer amplification. The assay was immunoSEQ multiplex PCR, and TCRdb's table has in-frame clones only and misses some. The DNA gave D and trimming, while V, J and clone size come from that table. The sample comprises approximately 100,000 clones, around 84% of which are singletons, and roughly 25% rests with the top ten.

The sequencing sample was made of peripheral blood. The rearrangement uses TRBV19 and TRBJ1-1; D is ambiguous. This sequence was found in a man aged 55 to 70 with acute or convalescent COVID-19. The CDR3 is CASSILGRENTEAFF. CDR3 sequence (DNA): TGTGCCAGTAGTATCTTGGGCAGAGAGAACACTGAAGCTTTCTTT.